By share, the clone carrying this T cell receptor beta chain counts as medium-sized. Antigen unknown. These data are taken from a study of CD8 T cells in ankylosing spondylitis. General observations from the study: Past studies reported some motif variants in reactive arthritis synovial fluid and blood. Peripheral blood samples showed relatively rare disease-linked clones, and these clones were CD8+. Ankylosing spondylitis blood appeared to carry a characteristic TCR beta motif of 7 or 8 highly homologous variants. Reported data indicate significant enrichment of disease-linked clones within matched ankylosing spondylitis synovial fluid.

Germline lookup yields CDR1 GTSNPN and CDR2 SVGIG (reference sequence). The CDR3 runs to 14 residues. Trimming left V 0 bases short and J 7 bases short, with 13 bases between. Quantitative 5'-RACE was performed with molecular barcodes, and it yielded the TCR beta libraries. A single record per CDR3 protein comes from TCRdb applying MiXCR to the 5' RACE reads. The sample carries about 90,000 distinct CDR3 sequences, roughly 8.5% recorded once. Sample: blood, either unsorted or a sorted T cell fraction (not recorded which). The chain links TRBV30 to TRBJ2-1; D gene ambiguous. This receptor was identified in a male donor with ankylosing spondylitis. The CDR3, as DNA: TGTGCCTGGAGTGTAGGAATGCCATGGAATGAGCAGTTCTTC. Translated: CAWSVGMPWNEQFF. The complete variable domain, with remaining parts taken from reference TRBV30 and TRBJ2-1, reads SQTIHQWPATLVQPVGSPLSLECTVEGTSNPNLYWYRQAAGRGLQLLFYSVGIGQISSEVPQNLSASRPQDRQFILSSKKLLLSDSGFYLCAWSVGMPWNEQFFGPGTRLTVL.